This TCR beta chain derives from a study of cytomegalovirus exposure and HLA in healthy donors. Trimming shortened V by 2 bases and J by 5 bases, and 15 bases separated the two germline ends. CDR1 and CDR2 from the germline V gene are MNHNY and SVGAGI (reference sequence). This CDR3 has 15 residues. As for this clone: Its specificity is not known.

Profiling relied on immunoSEQ multiplex PCR, and the TCRdb table lists in-frame clones only, not all of them. The sample includes roughly 190,000 clones, approximately 86% of them seen just once. Points from the study as a whole: Most TCR sequences were uncommon, yet certain public TCRs appeared in many donors. High specificity and sensitivity for cytomegalovirus status were reported for the classifier.

This clonotype originated in a man aged 30 to 39 in good health and CMV-seropositive. Sequenced material: PBMCs. V and J are TRBV6-6 and TRBJ1-2; a weak D match, TRBD1 (6 bases). The CDR3 protein is CASSYDRTAYYGYTF. DNA of the CDR3: TGTGCCAGCAGTTACGACCGGACAGCCTATTATGGCTACACCTTC.